This TCR beta chain is from a study of T cell responses to AZD1222 COVID-19 vaccine. General observations from the study: Spike-wide vaccine-associated CD4 TCRs dominated at 160-218 and 743-854. Repertoires were obtained solely post-peak T cell response.

On this clone itself: Its matching antigen is unknown.

Pooled in the analysis were second doses at about 4 or about 12 weeks. Trimming shortened V by 4 bases and J by 10 bases, and 15 bases separated the two germline ends. The CDR3 is 14 amino acids. Germline V CDR1 and CDR2: SGHDT, YYEEEE. Here immunoSEQ multiplex PCR was the method, and the copy in TCRdb shows in-frame clones only, minus some. The repertoire consists of around 170,000 clones, with about 90% occurring once and the leading ten covering about 2.1%. The chain employs TRBV5-6 and TRBJ1-6; D unclear. The clonotype comes from an adult who received the AZD1222 COVID-19 vaccine. This specimen was peripheral blood, taken 28 days after the second AZD1222 dose. CDR3: CASSVRAGESPLHF. DNA for the CDR3: TGTGCCAGCAGCGTGCGGGCGGGAGAATCACCCCTCCACTTT.